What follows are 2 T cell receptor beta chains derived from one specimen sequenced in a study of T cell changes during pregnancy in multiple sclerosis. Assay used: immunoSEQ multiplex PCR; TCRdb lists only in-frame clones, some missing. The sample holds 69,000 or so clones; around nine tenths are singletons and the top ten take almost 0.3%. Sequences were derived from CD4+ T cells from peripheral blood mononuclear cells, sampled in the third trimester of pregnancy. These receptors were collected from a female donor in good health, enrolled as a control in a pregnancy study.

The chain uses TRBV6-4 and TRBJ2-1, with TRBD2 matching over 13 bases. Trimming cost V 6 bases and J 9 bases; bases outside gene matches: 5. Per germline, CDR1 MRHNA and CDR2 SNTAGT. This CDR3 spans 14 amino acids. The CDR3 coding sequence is TGTGCCAGCAGAACTAGCGGGGGGGCCGGTGAGCAGTTCTTC. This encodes CASRTSGGAGEQFF.

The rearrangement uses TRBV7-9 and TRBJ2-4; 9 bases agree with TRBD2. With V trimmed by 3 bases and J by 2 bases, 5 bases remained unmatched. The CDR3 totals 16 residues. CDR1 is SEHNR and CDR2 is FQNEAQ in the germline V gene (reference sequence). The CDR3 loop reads CASSFQAGGSKNIQYF. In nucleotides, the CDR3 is TGTGCCAGCAGCTTCCAAGCGGGGGGATCCAAAAACATTCAGTACTTC.